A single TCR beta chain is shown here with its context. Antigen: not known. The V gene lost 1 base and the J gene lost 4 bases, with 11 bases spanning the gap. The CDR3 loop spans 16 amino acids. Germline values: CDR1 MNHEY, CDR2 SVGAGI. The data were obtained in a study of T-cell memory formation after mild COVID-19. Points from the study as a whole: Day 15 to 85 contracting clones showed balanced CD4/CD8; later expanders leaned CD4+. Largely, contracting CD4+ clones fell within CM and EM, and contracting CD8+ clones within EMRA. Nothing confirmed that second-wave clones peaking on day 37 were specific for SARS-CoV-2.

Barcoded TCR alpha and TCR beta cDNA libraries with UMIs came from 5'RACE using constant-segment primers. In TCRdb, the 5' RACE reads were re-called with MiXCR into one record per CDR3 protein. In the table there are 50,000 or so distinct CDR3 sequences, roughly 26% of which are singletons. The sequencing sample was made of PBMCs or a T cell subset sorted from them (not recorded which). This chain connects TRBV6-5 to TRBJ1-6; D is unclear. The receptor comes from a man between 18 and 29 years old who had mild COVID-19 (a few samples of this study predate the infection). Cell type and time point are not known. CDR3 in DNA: TGTGCCAGCAGTTACTACCTAGGAATTTATAATTCACCCCTCCACTTT. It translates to CASSYYLGIYNSPLHF.